This T cell receptor beta chain was sequenced in a study of T-cell reconstitution after alpha-beta-depleted transplantation in children. For TCRbeta, the library was prepared with unique molecular identifiers. MiXCR, run by TCRdb on the PCR reads, gives a single entry per CDR3 protein. This table has about a million distinct CDR3 sequences, around 30% appearing once. This clonotype was found a few times. No antigen is known for it. Germline CDR1 is MDHEN and CDR2 is SYDVKM. The V end was cut by 5 bases, the J end by 6 bases, with 17 bases between. The CDR3 contains 15 residues. General observations from the study: The authors attributed T-cell counts and diversity one year after transplant mostly to newly produced T cells. It was reported that alpha-beta T cells came from several hundred expanded graft clones (about two months after transplant).

This TCR derives from a boy younger than two who had a stem cell transplant for SCID, so the T cells may come from the graft donor. The sample here was PBMCs, mostly from graft donor cells, taken 360 days after TCRalphabeta/CD19-depleted stem cell transplant. The chain recombines TRBV28 with TRBJ2-1, with TRBD1 as a possible D gene (5 bases). The CDR3 spells CASSPRQWPINEQFF. The CDR3 coding sequence is TGTGCCAGCAGTCCCCGACAGTGGCCCATCAATGAGCAGTTCTTC.